This T cell receptor beta chain was observed in a study of OX40 agonist ivuxolimab in advanced cancers. Turning to the study itself: Those treated in dose escalation had hepatocellular carcinoma, melanoma, renal cell cancer or head and neck cancer.

After removal of 3 bases from V and 8 bases from J, the junction contained 4 bases not matched to a gene. The CDR3 consists of 14 residues. CDR1 and CDR2 from the germline V gene are MNHNS and SASEGT. Study conclusions and caveats: Fewer expanded clones were found on average in CD4+ than in CD8+ T cells.

To note about this clone: Its matching antigen is unknown.

Sequenced by immunoSEQ multiplex PCR; TCRdb stores in-frame clones only, minus some. The data contain approximately 42,000 clones, over 75% of them singletons. The TCR sequence derives from an adult with an advanced solid tumor such as melanoma, head and neck, liver or kidney cancer. The J gene is TRBJ1-4, the V gene TRBV6-1; 9 nucleotides line up with TRBD1. The specimen was CD4+ or CD8+ T cells sorted from blood, collected in a trial of the OX40 agonist ivuxolimab. The CDR3 nucleotides are TGTGCCAGCAGTGACCGACAGGGGGTCGAAAAACTGTTTTTT. Translation: CASSDRQGVEKLFF.